Listed below are T cell receptor beta chains from one sample, sequenced in a study of cytomegalovirus exposure and HLA in healthy donors. Profiled with immunoSEQ multiplex PCR; TCRdb holds only in-frame clones, not every one. The data show roughly 200,000 clones, 79% seen once. The specimen was PBMCs. Receptor source: a woman aged 25 to 45 in good health and CMV-seropositive. CDR3s include the opening cysteine and the closing phenylalanine or tryptophan. A D gene is named only where the DNA matches it firmly. Expanded clones are given a class, and other clones once, few, many or no size at all.

d_call	v_call	j_call	clone_size	cdr3_aa	cdr3_nt
TRBD1	TRBV5-4	TRBJ1-2	NA	CASSPASGQGDYTF	TGTGCCAGCAGCCCGGCCTCGGGGCAGGGGGACTACACCTTC
TRBD2	TRBV6-4	TRBJ2-1	NA	CASSGLAGVNEQFF	TGTGCCAGCAGTGGTCTAGCGGGAGTTAATGAGCAGTTCTTC
TRBD1	TRBV19	TRBJ1-1	NA	CASSGVRGRETEAFF	TGTGCCAGTAGTGGTGTGAGGGGGCGCGAAACTGAAGCTTTCTTT
TRBD1	TRBV4-1	TRBJ1-6	NA	CASSQDRQGNSPLHF	TGCGCCAGCAGCCAAGACCGACAGGGGAATTCACCCCTCCACTTT
TRBD1	TRBV6-6	TRBJ1-2	NA	CASRTGDGYTF	TGTGCCAGCCGGACAGGGGATGGCTACACCTTC
NA	TRBV4-3	TRBJ2-5	NA	CASSPSTGGLGETQYF	TGCGCCAGCAGCCCGTCAACGGGGGGCCTAGGAGAGACCCAGTACTTC
TRBD1	TRBV7-6	TRBJ2-5	NA	CASRGQETLQETQYF	TGTGCCAGCCGCGGACAGGAGACCCTCCAAGAGACCCAGTACTTC
TRBD2	TRBV10-3	TRBJ2-6	NA	CAIKAGSSGANVLTF	TGTGCCATCAAAGCGGGGAGCTCTGGGGCCAACGTCCTGACTTTC
TRBD2	TRBV11-3	TRBJ2-1	once	CASSLRLAGGDNEQFF	TGTGCCAGCAGCTTGAGGCTAGCGGGAGGGGACAATGAGCAGTTCTTC
NA	TRBV6-5	TRBJ2-3	once	CASTLIQGAHNTQYF	TGTGCCAGCACTCTAATCCAGGGCGCCCACAATACGCAGTATTTT